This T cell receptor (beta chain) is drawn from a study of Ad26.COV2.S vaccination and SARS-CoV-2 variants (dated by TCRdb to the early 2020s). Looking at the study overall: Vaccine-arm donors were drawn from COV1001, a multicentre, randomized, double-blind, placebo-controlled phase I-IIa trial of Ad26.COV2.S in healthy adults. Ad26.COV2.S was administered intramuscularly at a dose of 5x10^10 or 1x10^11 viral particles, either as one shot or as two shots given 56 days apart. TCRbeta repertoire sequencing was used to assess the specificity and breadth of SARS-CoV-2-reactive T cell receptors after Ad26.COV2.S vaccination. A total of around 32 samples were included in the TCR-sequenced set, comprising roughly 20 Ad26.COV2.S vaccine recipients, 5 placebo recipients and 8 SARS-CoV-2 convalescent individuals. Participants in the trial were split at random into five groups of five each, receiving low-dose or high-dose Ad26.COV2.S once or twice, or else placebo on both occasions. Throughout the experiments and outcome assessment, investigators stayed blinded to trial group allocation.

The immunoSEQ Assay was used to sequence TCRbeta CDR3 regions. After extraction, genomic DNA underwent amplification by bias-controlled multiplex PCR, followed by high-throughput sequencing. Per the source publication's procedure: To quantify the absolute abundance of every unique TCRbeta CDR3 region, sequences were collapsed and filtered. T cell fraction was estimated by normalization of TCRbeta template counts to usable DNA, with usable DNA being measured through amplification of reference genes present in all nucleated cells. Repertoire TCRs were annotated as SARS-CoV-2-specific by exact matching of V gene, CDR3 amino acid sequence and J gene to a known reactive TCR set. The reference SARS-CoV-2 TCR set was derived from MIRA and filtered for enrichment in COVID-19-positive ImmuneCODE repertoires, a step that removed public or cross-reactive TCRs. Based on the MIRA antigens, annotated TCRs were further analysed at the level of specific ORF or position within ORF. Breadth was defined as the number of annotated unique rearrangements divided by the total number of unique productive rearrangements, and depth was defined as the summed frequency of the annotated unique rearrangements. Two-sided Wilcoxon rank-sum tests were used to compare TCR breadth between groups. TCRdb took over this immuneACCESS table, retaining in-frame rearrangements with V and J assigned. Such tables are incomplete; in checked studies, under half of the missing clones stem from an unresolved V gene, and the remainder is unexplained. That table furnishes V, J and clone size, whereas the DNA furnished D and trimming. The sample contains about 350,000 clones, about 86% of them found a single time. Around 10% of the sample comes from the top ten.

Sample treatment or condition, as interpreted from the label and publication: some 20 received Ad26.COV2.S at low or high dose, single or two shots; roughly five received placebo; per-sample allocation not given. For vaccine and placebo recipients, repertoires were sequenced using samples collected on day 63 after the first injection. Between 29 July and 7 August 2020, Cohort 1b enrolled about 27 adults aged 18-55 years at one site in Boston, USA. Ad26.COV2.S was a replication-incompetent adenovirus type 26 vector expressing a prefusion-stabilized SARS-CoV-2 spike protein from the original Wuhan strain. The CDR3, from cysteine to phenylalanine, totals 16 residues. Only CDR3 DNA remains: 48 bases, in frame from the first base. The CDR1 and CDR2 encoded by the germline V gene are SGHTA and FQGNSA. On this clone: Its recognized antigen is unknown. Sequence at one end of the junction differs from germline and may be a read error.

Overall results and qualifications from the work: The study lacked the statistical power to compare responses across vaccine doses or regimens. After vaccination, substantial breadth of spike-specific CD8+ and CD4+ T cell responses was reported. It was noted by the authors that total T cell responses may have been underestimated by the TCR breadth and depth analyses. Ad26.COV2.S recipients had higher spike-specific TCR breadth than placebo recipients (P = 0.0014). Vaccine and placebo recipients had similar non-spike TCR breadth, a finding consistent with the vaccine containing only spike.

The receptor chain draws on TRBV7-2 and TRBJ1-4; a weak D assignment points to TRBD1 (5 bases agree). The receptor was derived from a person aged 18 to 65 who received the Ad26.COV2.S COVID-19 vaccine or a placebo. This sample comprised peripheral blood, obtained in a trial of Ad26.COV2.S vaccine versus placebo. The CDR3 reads CASSLASSGGNEKLFF. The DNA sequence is TGTGCCAGCAGCCTAGCGTCCAGCGGGGGAAATGAAAAACTGTTTTTT.